Sequencing of this TCR beta chain was carried out in a study of vaccination effects on CD4 cells after COVID-19. Concerning this clone itself: Antigen specificity is unknown.

Method: immunoSEQ multiplex PCR; TCRdb's copy keeps in-frame clones and lacks some. In the table there are roughly 55,000 clones, roughly 80% of which are singletons. J gave up 8 bases and V 8 bases, and 4 bases lay outside the gene matches. This CDR3 has 11 amino acids. The germline V gene encodes CDR1 LNHDA and CDR2 SQIVND (reference sequence). The ViraFEST assay expanded antigen-specific CD4+ T cells with viral peptide pools before sequencing. Following 10 days of culture, CD4+ T cells were isolated. As their vaccination, participants received two doses of either BNT162b2 or mRNA-1273. Nucleocapsid antibodies stayed negative before and after vaccination, showing no earlier SARS-CoV-2 infection. Researchers reported culturing a few million PBMC in each well, adding 10 IU/ml IL-2 and roughly 10 ug/ml peptides.

The sample in question was CD4+ T cells from PBMCs cultured with HCoV-OC43 spike peptides, obtained after COVID-19 vaccination. Specified subset: HCoV-OC43 spike overlapping peptide pool stimulation. The TCR comes from a human donor who received a COVID-19 vaccine. J is TRBJ1-2 and V is TRBV19; 8 bases map to TRBD1. CDR3 nucleotide sequence: TGTGCCAGTTGGGACAGGAGCGGCTACACCTTC. This gives the protein CASWDRSGYTF.